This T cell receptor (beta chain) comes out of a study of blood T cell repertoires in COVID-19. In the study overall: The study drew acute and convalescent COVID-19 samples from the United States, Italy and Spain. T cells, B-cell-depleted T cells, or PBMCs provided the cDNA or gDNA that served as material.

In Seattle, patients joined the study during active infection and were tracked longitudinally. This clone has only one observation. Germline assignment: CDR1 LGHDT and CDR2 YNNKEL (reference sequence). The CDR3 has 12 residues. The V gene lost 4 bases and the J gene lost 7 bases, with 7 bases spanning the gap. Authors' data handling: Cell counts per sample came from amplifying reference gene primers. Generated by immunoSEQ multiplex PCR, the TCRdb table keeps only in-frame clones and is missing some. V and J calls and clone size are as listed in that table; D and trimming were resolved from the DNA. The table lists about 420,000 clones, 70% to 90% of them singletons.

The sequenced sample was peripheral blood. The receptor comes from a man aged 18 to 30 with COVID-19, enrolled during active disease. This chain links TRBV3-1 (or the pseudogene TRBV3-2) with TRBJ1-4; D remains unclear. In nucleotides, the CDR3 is TGTGCCAGCAGCCGGTCGGGTGAAAAACTGTTTTTT. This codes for CASSRSGEKLFF.